This TCR beta chain was retrieved from a study of early T cells in non-severe SARS-CoV-2 infection. This clonotype showed up just a few times. Attachment of unique molecular identifiers was made to individual cDNA molecules. TCRdb reprocessed the 5' RACE reads with MiXCR, giving one entry per CDR3 protein. The sample carries tens of thousands of distinct CDR3 sequences, about a tenth recorded once. The TCR was taken from an adult who was a healthcare worker with PCR-confirmed SARS-CoV-2 infection or an uninfected control (not recorded which). The material was whole blood, obtained at baseline.

CDR3 nucleotide sequence: TGTGCCAGCAGTTTGGCAATTGAAGCTTTCTTT. Translating gives CASSLAIEAFF. V usage is TRBV12-3 or TRBV12-4 and J usage is TRBJ1-1, with no clear D. Trimming removed 3 bases at V and 7 bases at J, with 6 bases between. This CDR3 has 11 amino acids.